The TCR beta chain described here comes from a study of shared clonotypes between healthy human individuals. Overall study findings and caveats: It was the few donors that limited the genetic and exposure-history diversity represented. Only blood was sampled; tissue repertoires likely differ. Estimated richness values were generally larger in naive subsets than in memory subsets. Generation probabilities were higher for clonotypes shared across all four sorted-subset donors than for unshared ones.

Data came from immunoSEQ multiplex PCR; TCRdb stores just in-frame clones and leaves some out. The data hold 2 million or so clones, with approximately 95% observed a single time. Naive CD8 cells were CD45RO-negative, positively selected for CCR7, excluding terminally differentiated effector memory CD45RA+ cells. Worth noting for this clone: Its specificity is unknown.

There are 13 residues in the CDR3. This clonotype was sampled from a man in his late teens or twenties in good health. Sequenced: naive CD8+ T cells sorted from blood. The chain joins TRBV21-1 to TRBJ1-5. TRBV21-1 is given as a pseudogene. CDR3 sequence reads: CASTLHLYQPQHF. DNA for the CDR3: TGTGCCAGCACCCTTCACCTATATCAGCCCCAGCATTTT.